The 24 T cell receptor beta chains reported below all come from one sample, sequenced in a study of PD-1 blockade in mismatch repair-deficient tumors. Time point meaning: approximately eleven-day in vitro stimulation with candidate neoantigen peptide 4. Their antigens are not known. The assay was immunoSEQ multiplex PCR, and TCRdb's table has in-frame clones only and misses some. The profile shows about 13,000 clones, 84% of them singletons. The sequences come from cells cultured in vitro, collected from a patient treated with pembrolizumab. The receptors were sampled from an adult with mismatch repair-deficient cancer.

The chain couples TRBV4-1 to TRBJ2-7; D is unclear. The CDR3 extends over 15 amino acids. CDR1 is MGHRA and CDR2 is YSYEKL in the germline V gene. Deletions cut 1 base from V and 0 bases from J, with 10 bases between. The CDR3 reads CASSQGKDLSYEQYF. In DNA, the CDR3 is TGCGCCAGCAGCCAAGGCAAAGATCTCTCCTACGAGCAGTACTTC.

The chain couples TRBV19 to TRBJ1-2; D uncertain. The germline CDR1 and CDR2 sequences are LNHDA and SQIVND (reference sequence). V lost 1 base and J lost 7, with 16 bases in between. This CDR3 is 15 amino acids long. The CDR3 loop is CASSIGTAGVRGYTF. CDR3 nucleotides: TGTGCCAGTAGTATAGGTACGGCCGGTGTTCGTGGCTACACCTTC.

This clone was picked up one time. The gene calls are TRBV28 and TRBJ1-6; no clear D. Germline CDR1 MDHEN, CDR2 SYDVKM. V was clipped by 3 bases and J by 6 bases, with 15 bases between them. This CDR3 comprises 16 residues. The CDR3 DNA is TGTGCCAGCAGTTTGAACGGCTTCGGACGTAATTCACCCCTCCACTTT. Protein sequence: CASSLNGFGRNSPLHF.

V and J are TRBV11-2 and TRBJ2-7; TRBD2 matches at 11 bases. After removal of 5 bases from V and 3 bases from J, the junction contained 12 bases not matched to a gene. The CDR3 length is 17 residues. Germline V gene data show CDR1 as SGHAT and CDR2 as FQNNGV. CDR3 sequence (DNA): TGTGCCAGCAGCGCCATAGCGGGAGGGCCTCGAGACTACGAGCAGTACTTC. It encodes CASSAIAGGPRDYEQYF. Full variable domain (remainder filled in from reference TRBV11-2 and TRBJ2-7): EAGVAQSPRYKIIEKRQSVAFWCNPISGHATLYWYQQILGQGPKLLIQFQNNGVVDDSQLPKDRFSAERLKGVDSTLKIQPAKLEDSAVYLCASSAIAGGPRDYEQYFGPGTRLTVT.

The chain couples TRBV7-9 to TRBJ2-3; D may be TRBD1 or TRBD2 (5 bases each). In germline, CDR1 is SEHNR, CDR2 FQNEAQ (reference sequence). The CDR3 covers 15 residues. V was cut by 5 bases and J by 4 bases, with 16 bases left in between. CDR3 sequence reads: CASSPGRIRADTQYF. For the CDR3, the DNA is TGTGCCAGCAGCCCGGGACGGATTCGGGCAGATACGCAGTATTTT.

This chain links TRBV19 with TRBJ2-1; 15 nucleotides match TRBD2. J gave up 1 base and V 6 bases, and 10 bases lay outside the gene matches. CDR1 and CDR2 from the germline V gene are LNHDA and SQIVND (reference sequence). CDR3 size: 19 residues. In DNA form, the CDR3 reads TGTGCCAGTAGCGGCCCGGGACTAGCGGGAGGCGGGTCCTACAATGAGCAGTTCTTC. This sequence encodes CASSGPGLAGGGSYNEQFF.

V is TRBV10-1 and J is TRBJ1-1; a weak D match, TRBD1 (6 bases). CDR1 is WNHNN, CDR2 SYGVQD, per germline (reference sequence). Trimming took off 2 bases at V and 4 bases at J, with 11 bases between the two ends. The CDR3 extends over 14 amino acids. The CDR3 nucleotides are TGCGCCAGCAGTGAGACAGGGTGGGGCACTGAAGCTTTCTTT. Protein sequence: CASSETGWGTEAFF.

CDR3 in DNA: TGTGCCTGGGGGCCCCGGACTGGGGCGGACACTGAAGCTTTCTTT. Protein sequence: CAWGPRTGADTEAFF. The chain couples TRBV30 to TRBJ1-1; D is possibly TRBD1 (5 bases). Germline V gene data show CDR1 as GTSNPN and CDR2 as SVGIG (reference sequence). Trimming took 5 bases from V and 3 from J, leaving 19 bases between them. The CDR3 has 15 residues.

The chain has TRBV18 and TRBJ1-5; possibly TRBD1 for D (5 bases). V was pared by 4 bases and J by 5 bases, with 9 bases between. Germline CDR1 KGHSH, CDR2 LQKENI. The CDR3 contains 13 residues. Here the CDR3 DNA reads TGTGCCAGCTCACGCACAGGCGATCAGCCCCAGCATTTT. Amino acids: CASSRTGDQPQHF.

The chain uses TRBV18 and TRBJ2-7; D remains ambiguous. The CDR3 loop spans 13 amino acids. V was trimmed by 0 bases and J by 2 bases, leaving 5 bases between them. CDR1 and CDR2 (germline): KGHSH, LQKENI. This chain's CDR3 is CASSPPPPYEQYF. The CDR3, as DNA: TGTGCCAGCTCACCACCCCCCCCCTACGAGCAGTACTTC.

This chain uses TRBV6-5 with TRBJ2-3; tentative D call: TRBD1 (6 bases). Per germline, CDR1 MNHEY and CDR2 SVGAGI. The CDR3 runs to 14 residues. Trimming left V 4 bases short and J 6 bases short, with 14 bases between. This chain's CDR3 is CASSFLGGMDTQYF. CDR3 DNA: TGTGCCAGCAGTTTTTTAGGGGGAATGGATACGCAGTATTTT.

The chain combines TRBV6-5 with TRBJ2-5; D is uncertain. The V gene's germline CDR1 is MNHEY and CDR2 SVGAGI. V shed 4 bases and J shed 3 bases, with 18 bases lying between them. This CDR3 is 16 amino acids long. This CDR3 is CASSSQPYQTEETQYF. CDR3 sequence (DNA): TGTGCCAGCAGTTCCCAACCTTACCAGACTGAAGAGACCCAGTACTTC.

The gene calls are TRBV4-1 and TRBJ2-3, with 9 nucleotides matching TRBD2. The ends lost 7 bases at V and 1 base at J; junction bases unmatched: 9. CDR3 length equals 16 residues. The germline gives CDR1 MGHRA, CDR2 YSYEKL. CDR3: CASTRTSVGGTDTQYF. DNA of the CDR3: TGCGCCAGCACCCGGACTAGCGTCGGGGGCACAGATACGCAGTATTTT.

The gene calls are TRBV14 and TRBJ2-2; D remains ambiguous. V shed 1 base and J shed 0 bases, with 9 bases lying between them. This CDR3 has 16 residues. Germline assignment: CDR1 SGHDN and CDR2 FVKESK. CDR3 nucleotides: TGTGCCAGCAGCCAAGTGAGTCTGGCGAACACCGGGGAGCTGTTTTTT. Translated: CASSQVSLANTGELFF.

V usage is TRBV5-1 and J usage is TRBJ2-5, with a weak D call TRBD1 (6 bases). The CDR3 runs to 12 residues. Trimming pared 4 bases from V and 6 bases from J, leaving 10 bases between. CDR1 and CDR2 from the germline V gene are SGHRS and YFSETQ. CDR3 in amino acids: CASSTGHKTQYF. The CDR3 DNA reads TGCGCCAGCAGCACGGGACACAAGACCCAGTACTTC.

This clone was seen a single time. The chain couples TRBV9 to TRBJ1-2; 8 bases agree with TRBD1. The trim removed 2 bases at V and 4 bases at J, leaving 22 bases unmatched. Germline V gene lookup returns CDR1 SGDLS and CDR2 YYNGEE. The CDR3 loop spans 20 amino acids. For the CDR3, the DNA is TGTGCCAGCAGCGTGTCGGTGTACGAGATTAACAGGGGGTGGGGCTATGGCTACACCTTC. It encodes CASSVSVYEINRGWGYGYTF. Combining the CDR3 with reference TRBV9 and TRBJ1-2 gives the whole variable domain DSGVTQTPKHLITATGQRVTLRCSPRSGDLSVYWYQQSLDQGLQFLIQYYNGEERAKGNILERFSAQQFPDLHSELNLSSLELGDSALYFCASSVSVYEINRGWGYGYTFGSGTRLTVV.

The chain carries TRBV18 and TRBJ2-7; 8 bases map to TRBD2. Trimming took 4 bases from V and 4 from J; bases not matched to a gene: 18. Germline V CDR1 and CDR2: KGHSH, LQKENI. The CDR3 spans 18 residues. The CDR3 DNA follows: TGTGCCAGCTCACTGACAACAGGGCCCCTAGCGGGTTGGTACGAGCAGTACTTC. Its protein is CASSLTTGPLAGWYEQYF.

CDR3 amino acids: CASSFGQGGNTIYF. The CDR3 DNA sequence: TGTGCCAGCAGCTTTGGACAGGGTGGAAACACCATATATTTT. This rearrangement joins TRBV13 to TRBJ1-3, with 8 bases fitting TRBD1. The CDR3 covers 14 residues. With V trimmed by 3 bases and J by 3 bases, 1 base remained unmatched. The germline V gene has CDR1 PRHDT and CDR2 FYEKMQ (reference sequence). The whole variable domain, remainder taken from reference TRBV13 and TRBJ1-3, is AAGVIQSPRHLIKEKRETATLKCYPIPRHDTVYWYQQGPGQDPQFLISFYEKMQSDKGSIPDRFSAQQFSDYHSELNMSSLELGDSALYFCASSFGQGGNTIYFGEGSWLTVV.

V gene TRBV5-1 combines with J gene TRBJ1-5, with 7 bases fitting TRBD1. The CDR3 covers 15 residues. V was clipped by 1 base and J by 2 bases; unmatched bases: 3. The V gene's germline CDR1 is SGHRS and CDR2 YFSETQ. CDR3 in amino acids: CASSLQGGGNQPQHF. The CDR3 DNA is TGCGCCAGCAGCTTGCAAGGGGGCGGCAATCAGCCCCAGCATTTT. Based on the CDR3 plus reference TRBV5-1 and TRBJ1-5, the full variable domain is KAGVTQTPRYLIKTRGQQVTLSCSPISGHRSVSWYQQTPGQGLQFLFEYFSETQRNKGNFPGRFSGRQFSNSRSEMNVSTLELGDSALYLCASSLQGGGNQPQHFGDGTRLSIL.

DNA of the CDR3: TGTGCCAGCAGCCCCTCGGGGACTTTCCTCGAGCAGTACTTC. Translating gives CASSPSGTFLEQYF. This rearrangement joins TRBV5-4 to TRBJ2-7; tentative D call: TRBD2 (6 bases). Germline CDR1 SGHNT, CDR2 YYREEE (reference sequence). The V end lost 4 bases, the J end lost 6 bases, and 17 bases lay between the germline ends. This CDR3 region has 14 residues.

The rearrangement links TRBV27 to TRBJ1-1, with D perhaps matching TRBD1 (5 bases). The CDR3 is 15 amino acids. Germline V gene sequence: CDR1 MNHEY, CDR2 SMNVEV (reference sequence). V lost 3 bases, J lost 0 bases, and 11 bases lay in between. Written as DNA, the CDR3 is TGTGCCAGCAGTTTGGGCAGGGTCATGAACACTGAAGCTTTCTTT. Protein product: CASSLGRVMNTEAFF.

J is TRBJ2-1 and V is TRBV7-8; 10 positions agree with TRBD2. Germline loops: CDR1 SGHVS, CDR2 FQNEAQ. The V gene end was trimmed by 5 bases and the J gene end by 10 bases; junction bases not matched to a gene: 11. This CDR3 has 15 residues. CDR3 nucleotide sequence: TGTGCCAGCAGCCCGGACATCGGGACTAGCGTCGAGCAGTTCTTC. Amino acid sequence: CASSPDIGTSVEQFF. Using reference TRBV7-8 and TRBJ2-1 for the parts outside the CDR3, the full variable domain is GAGVSQSPRYKVAKRGQDVALRCDPISGHVSLFWYQQALGQGPEFLTYFQNEAQLDKSGLPSDRFFAERPEGSVSTLKIQRTQQEDSAVYLCASSPDIGTSVEQFFGPGTRLTVL.

This chain joins TRBV19 and TRBJ2-5; 9 positions match TRBD2. Trimming took 0 bases from V and 4 from J; bases not matched to a gene: 3. The CDR3 has 15 residues. The germline V gene encodes CDR1 LNHDA and CDR2 SQIVND (reference sequence). In DNA, the CDR3 is TGTGCCAGTAGTATAGATAGCGGGAGATCAGAGACCCAGTACTTC. It specifies CASSIDSGRSETQYF.

The genes are TRBV5-1 and TRBJ1-5; D gene uncertain. Germline-derived CDR1 and CDR2 are SGHRS and YFSETQ. The CDR3 sequence is 12 residues long. The germline V and J ends were trimmed by 1 base and 3 bases, with 2 bases remaining between them. CDR3 DNA sequence: TGCGCCAGCAGCTTGTACAATCAGCCCCAGCATTTT. Translating it yields CASSLYNQPQHF.